A selection of T cell receptor beta chains follows, all from one sample in a study of cytomegalovirus exposure and HLA in healthy donors. Profiling relied on immunoSEQ multiplex PCR, and the TCRdb table lists in-frame clones only, not all of them. The sample has about 100,000 clones; over 65% are singletons. Sequencing used PBMCs. These receptors all come from a woman aged 60-70 years in good health and CMV-seronegative. CDR3s include the opening cysteine and the closing phenylalanine or tryptophan. A D gene is named only where the DNA matches it firmly. Rows may omit the clone size; those that give it use once, few, many or a size class.

j_gene	abundance	v_gene	d_gene	CDR3nt	CDR3aa
TRBJ2-5	once	TRBV20-1	.	TGCAGTGCTAGGGCCCAAGAGACCCAGTACTTC	CSARAQETQYF
TRBJ2-7	.	TRBV12-2	.	TGTGCAAGTCGCTTAGCTCGGTTCTACGAGCAGTACTTC	CASRLARFYEQYF
TRBJ2-7	.	TRBV7-9	.	TGTGCCAGCAGCCCCCGCGGCCTAGAGAGCTCCTACGAGCAGTACTTC	CASSPRGLESSYEQYF
TRBJ1-2	.	TRBV5-6	.	TGTGCCAGCAGCTTGGCAGGGGCTAGGGGCTACACCTTC	CASSLAGARGYTF
TRBJ2-1	once	TRBV7-9	TRBD1	TGTGCCAGCAGCTCCCGAACCCAGGGGGCAGATTACTACAATGAGCAGTTCTTC	CASSSRTQGADYYNEQFF
TRBJ1-6	.	TRBV25-1	TRBD1	TGTGCCAGCAGTTCGGGACAGAATAATTCACCCCTCCACTTT	CASSSGQNNSPLHF
TRBJ1-1	.	TRBV19	.	TGTGCCAGTAGGGAGATGAACACTGAAGCTTTCTTT	CASREMNTEAFF
TRBJ2-7	.	TRBV28	.	TGTGCCAGCACCCCTGACCGGGGACTGCGCGAGCAGTACTTC	CASTPDRGLREQYF
TRBJ2-3	.	TRBV12-5	.	TGTGCTAGTGGCCCCCGAGATACGCAGTATTTT	CASGPRDTQYF
TRBJ2-5	.	TRBV15	TRBD2	TGTGCCACCAGCACCCCGCCGGGACTAGCGGGGGGCAGGGAGACCCAGTACTTC	CATSTPPGLAGGRETQYF
TRBJ2-7	.	TRBV7-9	TRBD1	TGTGCCACGGGGACAGGGTACGAGCAGTACTTC	CATGTGYEQYF
TRBJ2-1	.	TRBV30	.	TGTGCCTGGAGTGGACACAGAAAGTATCCCAATGAGCAGTTCTTC	CAWSGHRKYPNEQFF
TRBJ2-1	.	TRBV25-1	TRBD1	TGTGCCAGCAGAGCCGGGACAGGGCCCTTTAGTGAGCAGTTCTTC	CASRAGTGPFSEQFF
TRBJ2-7	.	TRBV19	.	TGTGCCAGTAGTCCTGACAGAACCTACGAGCAGTACTTC	CASSPDRTYEQYF
TRBJ2-1	.	TRBV5-1	.	TGCGCCAGTGGTGGCGGGACTCACTTCTACAATGAGCAGTTCTTC	CASGGGTHFYNEQFF
TRBJ2-1	.	TRBV5-6	.	TGTGCCAGCAGCCCCAGGGGTGAAGTCTACAATGAGCAGTTCTTC	CASSPRGEVYNEQFF
TRBJ1-5	few	TRBV7-9	TRBD1	TGTGCCAGCAGCTCGACAGGGTTCAATCAGCCCCAGCATTTT	CASSSTGFNQPQHF
TRBJ1-2	.	TRBV5-1	TRBD1	TGCGCCAGCAGCTTAACGACAGGGGGCGACTATGGCTACACCTTC	CASSLTTGGDYGYTF
TRBJ1-1	.	TRBV5-5	TRBD1	TGTGCCAGCAGCACGGGACAGGGGGCTTCTGAAGCTTTCTTT	CASSTGQGASEAFF
TRBJ1-5	.	TRBV19	.	TGTGCCAGTACCGAAACAGGCCAGCCCCAGCATTTT	CASTETGQPQHF